The clone carrying this TCR beta chain was seen at least ten times. The antigen is unknown. CDR1 and CDR2 from the germline V gene are MDHEN and SYDVKM. The CDR3 covers 14 residues. Germline trimming cut 2 bases from V and 11 bases from J; bases unmatched to any gene: 2. The data originate from a study of spatial heterogeneity in lung cancer. The time point denotes: sample taken at primary tumor resection. A total of approximately 77 untreated early-stage non-small cell lung cancer patients served as donors. Overall study findings and caveats: Expanded intratumoral alpha and beta TCR counts tracked tumor mutation counts. Tallies of expanded TCRs, which were sorted into ubiquitous and regional groups, correlated with counts of ubiquitous and regional nonsynonymous mutations, respectively.

TCRdb reprocessed the 5' RACE reads with MiXCR, giving one entry per CDR3 protein. The repertoire holds about 100,000 distinct CDR3 sequences, with approximately 4.4% as singletons. V gene TRBV28 combines with J gene TRBJ1-6; TRBD1 agrees at 11 bases. The TCR comes from a male donor with early-stage non-small cell lung cancer. The sample in question was lung tumor tissue, obtained at surgery. The CDR3 protein is CASSLGTGGPPLHF. The CDR3 coding sequence is TGTGCCAGCAGTTTAGGGACAGGGGGGCCACCCCTCCACTTT.